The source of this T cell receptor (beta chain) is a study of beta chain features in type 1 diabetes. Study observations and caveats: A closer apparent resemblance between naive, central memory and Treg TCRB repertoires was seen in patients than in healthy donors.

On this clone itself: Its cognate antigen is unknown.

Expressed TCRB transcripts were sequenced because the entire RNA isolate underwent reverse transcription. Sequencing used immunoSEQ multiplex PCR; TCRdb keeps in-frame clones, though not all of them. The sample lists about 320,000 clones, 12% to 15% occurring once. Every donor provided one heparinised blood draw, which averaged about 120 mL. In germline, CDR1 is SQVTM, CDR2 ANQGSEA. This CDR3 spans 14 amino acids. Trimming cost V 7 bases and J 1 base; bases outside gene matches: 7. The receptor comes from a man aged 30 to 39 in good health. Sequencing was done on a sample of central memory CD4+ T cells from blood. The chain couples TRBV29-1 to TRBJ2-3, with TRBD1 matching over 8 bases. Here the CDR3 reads CSALPTGGTDTQYF. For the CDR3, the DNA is TGCAGCGCCCTCCCGACAGGGGGCACAGATACGCAGTATTTT.